Shown below are 8 T cell receptor beta chains from a single sample sequenced in a study of T cell responses to AZD1222 COVID-19 vaccine (dated by TCRdb to the early 2020s). In the paper's terms, the time point label means: about 28 days (+/-7) after the second vaccine dose. Preparation of the library involved the immunoSEQ multiplex PCR assay. Imported from immuneACCESS, the table was reduced by TCRdb to in-frame sequences with V and J called. These copies leave out some clones; in studies compared against another copy, an unresolved V gene accounts for under half, and the cause of the remainder is not known. The sample yields roughly 170,000 clones; approximately 94% were counted once. The ten most abundant clones make up 1.5% to 2% of the sample. Specimen: peripheral blood, collected 28 days after the second AZD1222 dose. The receptor set was obtained from an adult who received the AZD1222 COVID-19 vaccine.

This chain links TRBV28 with TRBJ1-4; 7 nucleotides agree with TRBD1. CDR1 MDHEN and CDR2 SYDVKM come from the germline V gene. CDR3 length equals 15 residues. The J segment lost 7 bases and the V segment lost 6 bases, leaving 11 bases of the junction unmatched. CDR3 amino acids: CASSHYQGVGEKLFF. CDR3 in DNA: TGTGCCAGCAGCCACTACCAGGGGGTGGGTGAAAAACTGTTTTTT.

The chain couples TRBV5-6 to TRBJ2-5; possibly TRBD2 for D (5 bases). CDR3 length: 14 amino acids. With 1 base removed from V and 5 bases from J, the gap between germline ends came to 12 bases. Germline lookup yields CDR1 SGHDT and CDR2 YYEEEE. CDR3 residues: CASSLLGRGETQYF. The CDR3 nucleotides are TGTGCCAGCAGCTTGTTAGGGCGAGGGGAGACCCAGTACTTC.

V is TRBV10-2 and J is TRBJ2-3; the D is unclear. The CDR3 length is 15 residues. Trimming left V 0 bases short and J 2 bases short, with 9 bases between. In germline, CDR1 is WSHSY, CDR2 SAAADI. CDR3: CASSESLGVTDTQYF. In DNA, the CDR3 is TGCGCCAGCAGTGAGTCGCTAGGTGTCACAGATACGCAGTATTTT.

The V call is TRBV9, the J call TRBJ1-3; maybe TRBD1 (6 bases). The ends were cut back, 0 bases at V and 1 base at J, with 14 bases in the middle. The CDR3 runs to 17 residues. Looked up from germline, CDR1 is SGDLS and CDR2 is YYNGEE. CDR3 sequence reads: CASSVEGRGFSGNTIYF. CDR3 coding DNA: TGTGCCAGCAGCGTAGAGGGCAGGGGTTTTTCTGGAAACACCATATATTTT.

The V call is TRBV9, the J call TRBJ1-4; D is undetermined. Germline values: CDR1 SGDLS, CDR2 YYNGEE. Trimming stripped 2 bases from V and 0 bases from J, with 5 bases between. The CDR3 is 14 amino acids. Here the CDR3 DNA reads TGTGCCAGCAGCGTTGCTGCAACTAATGAAAAACTGTTTTTT. As protein: CASSVAATNEKLFF.

J is TRBJ2-2 and V is TRBV7-6; weak D call: TRBD1 (6 bases). V was clipped by 0 bases and J by 4 bases, with 9 bases between them. The CDR3 consists of 15 residues. Germline values: CDR1 SGHVS, CDR2 FNYEAQ. The CDR3 coding sequence is TGTGCCAGCAGCTTAGCAACAGGGCCCACCGGGGAGCTGTTTTTT. Amino acid sequence: CASSLATGPTGELFF.

This sequence joins TRBV5-4 and TRBJ2-7; 9 bases are a match to TRBD1. The germline V gene has CDR1 SGHNT and CDR2 YYREEE (reference sequence). This CDR3 contains 16 residues. V shed 1 base and J 3 bases; nucleotides not matched to a gene: 8. CDR3 amino acids: CASSLIGTGGLYEQYF. The CDR3, as DNA: TGTGCCAGCAGCTTGATTGGTACAGGGGGCCTCTACGAGCAGTACTTC.

The CDR3 coding sequence is TGCGCCAGCAGCGCAAGATCTCTTGGGGATGAGCAGTTCTTC. As protein: CASSARSLGDEQFF. The V and J genes are TRBV4-1 and TRBJ2-1; no reliable D call. The CDR3 covers 14 residues. CDR1 is MGHRA and CDR2 is YSYEKL in the germline V gene. Deletions cut 5 bases from V and 8 bases from J, with 16 bases between.